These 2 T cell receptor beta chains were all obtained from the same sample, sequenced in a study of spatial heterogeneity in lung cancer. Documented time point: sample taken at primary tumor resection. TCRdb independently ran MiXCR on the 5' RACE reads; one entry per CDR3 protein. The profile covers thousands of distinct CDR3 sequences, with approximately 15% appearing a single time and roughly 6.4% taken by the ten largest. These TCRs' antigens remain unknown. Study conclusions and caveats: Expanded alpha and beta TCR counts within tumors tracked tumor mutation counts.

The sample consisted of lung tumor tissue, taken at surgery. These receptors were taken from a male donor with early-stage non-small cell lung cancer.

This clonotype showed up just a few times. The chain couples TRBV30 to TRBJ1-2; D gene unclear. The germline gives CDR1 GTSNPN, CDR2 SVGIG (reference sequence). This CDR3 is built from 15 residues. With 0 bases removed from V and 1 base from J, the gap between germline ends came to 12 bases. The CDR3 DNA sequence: TGTGCCTGGAGTGTTAGGCCCGGAGTTAACTATGGCTACACCTTC. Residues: CAWSVRPGVNYGYTF.

The CDR3 here is CASSSSGRGSLYEQYF. Here the CDR3 DNA reads TGTGCCAGCAGTTCCTCCGGCAGGGGAAGCCTCTACGAGCAGTACTTC. The chain has TRBV6-5 and TRBJ2-7, with D possibly TRBD1 on 6 matching bases. Germline V CDR1 and CDR2: MNHEY, SVGAGI. V lost 4 bases, J lost 3 bases, and 19 bases lay in between. This CDR3 comprises 16 residues.